The entry below gives a single T cell receptor beta chain sequence along with its context. What it binds is unknown. This sample was included in a study of vaccination and CD4 T cells after COVID-19. The wider study: Six male and four female convalescents took part, two of them Hispanic.

Treatment here: approximately nine-day PBMC culture with coronavirus spike peptide pools or control peptides (ViraFEST assay). Germline lookup yields CDR1 MNHNS and CDR2 SASEGT. CDR3 length: 12 residues. Trimming took 8 bases from V and 4 from J, leaving 8 bases between them. Cultured CD4+ T-cell DNA underwent Oncomine TCR Beta short-read sequencing. Cultured CD4+ T cells were the source of extracted genomic DNA. A single record per CDR3 protein comes from TCRdb applying MiXCR to the PCR reads. The profile shows under 25,000 distinct CDR3 sequences, roughly 40% of them singletons. The source material was CD4+ T cells from blood, cultured in vitro, sampled after SARS-CoV-2 vaccination. This clonotype was obtained from a human donor who had recovered from COVID-19. The chain combines TRBV6-1 with TRBJ1-4; D is unresolved. The CDR3 DNA reads as TGTGCCAGCGGACTGATTAATGAAAAACTGTTTTTT. Protein: CASGLINEKLFF.